A selection of T cell receptor beta chains follows, all from one sample in a study of CD8 T cells in Susac syndrome. TCRdb processed the immunoSEQ multiplex PCR reads anew with MiXCR; each CDR3 protein has one entry. The sample shows approximately 210,000 distinct CDR3 sequences, 95% of them seen only once. Sequenced material: CD4+ T cells from PBMCs. The receptors originated from a human donor with multiple sclerosis. Each CDR3 is given with its conserved first and last residue. Each record gives: D gene, V gene, clone size, J gene, CDR3 DNA, CDR3 protein. The D gene is left open where the match is weak. The listing skips clone size in some rows; elsewhere it reads once, few, many or a size class.

d_gene: TRBD2; v_gene: TRBV30; abundance: .; j_gene: TRBJ2-1; CDR3nt: TGTGCCTGGGCGGGACTAGCGGGAGTCAGTGAGCAGTTCTTC; CDR3aa: CAWAGLAGVSEQFF
d_gene: .; v_gene: TRBV20-1; abundance: .; j_gene: TRBJ1-1; CDR3nt: TGCAGTGCTCGTTCGGACTACCACACTGAAGCTTTCTTT; CDR3aa: CSARSDYHTEAFF
d_gene: .; v_gene: TRBV4-1; abundance: .; j_gene: TRBJ1-1; CDR3nt: TGCGCCAGCAGCCAAAGTGAGGGGAGTTGGACTGAAGCTTTCTTT; CDR3aa: CASSQSEGSWTEAFF
d_gene: .; v_gene: TRBV14; abundance: .; j_gene: TRBJ1-1; CDR3nt: TGTGCCAGCAGTAGGGAACTAACAGGGAACACTGAAGCTTTCTTT; CDR3aa: CASSRELTGNTEAFF
d_gene: .; v_gene: TRBV7-9; abundance: .; j_gene: TRBJ1-5; CDR3nt: TGCGCCAGCCTTCCCGGTGGGAGGCCCCAGCATTTT; CDR3aa: CASLPGGRPQHF
d_gene: .; v_gene: TRBV11-1; abundance: .; j_gene: TRBJ2-7; CDR3nt: TGTGCCAGCCGTGCCCGCGACAGCCGTTTCTACGAGCAGTACTTC; CDR3aa: CASRARDSRFYEQYF
d_gene: .; v_gene: TRBV30; abundance: .; j_gene: TRBJ2-7; CDR3nt: TGTGCCTGGAGTGGACGGGAGAGCTACGAGCAGTACTTC; CDR3aa: CAWSGRESYEQYF
d_gene: TRBD2; v_gene: TRBV15; abundance: once; j_gene: TRBJ2-1; CDR3nt: TGTGCCACGGGACTAGCGGGAGTCAATGAGCAGTTCTTC; CDR3aa: CATGLAGVNEQFF
d_gene: .; v_gene: TRBV3-1; abundance: .; j_gene: TRBJ1-5; CDR3nt: TGTGCCAGCAGCCAAGAACGCGGCAGGGCTAATCAGCCCCAGCATTTT; CDR3aa: CASSQERGRANQPQHF
d_gene: .; v_gene: TRBV27; abundance: .; j_gene: TRBJ1-2; CDR3nt: TGTGCCAGCAGTCTAAACACCGGTTTTGGCTACACCTTC; CDR3aa: CASSLNTGFGYTF
d_gene: TRBD1; v_gene: TRBV28; abundance: .; j_gene: TRBJ2-2; CDR3nt: TGTGCCAGCAGTCCACAGAAGGGACAGACGAACACCGGGGAGCTGTTTTTT; CDR3aa: CASSPQKGQTNTGELFF
d_gene: .; v_gene: TRBV28; abundance: .; j_gene: TRBJ2-7; CDR3nt: TGTGCCAGCAGTTTCACGGCCTCCTACGAGCAGTACTTC; CDR3aa: CASSFTASYEQYF
d_gene: TRBD2; v_gene: TRBV3-1; abundance: .; j_gene: TRBJ2-2; CDR3nt: TGTGCCAGCAGGGGAGGGACTAGCGGAAACACCGGGGAGCTGTTTTTT; CDR3aa: CASRGGTSGNTGELFF
d_gene: TRBD2; v_gene: TRBV29-1; abundance: .; j_gene: TRBJ2-1; CDR3nt: TGCAGCGTTCTAGCGGGCCCCTCTTTCTCCTACAATGAGCAGTTCTTC; CDR3aa: CSVLAGPSFSYNEQFF
d_gene: .; v_gene: TRBV2; abundance: .; j_gene: TRBJ2-3; CDR3nt: TGTGCCAGCAGTGGACATTCCGCAGATACGCAGTATTTT; CDR3aa: CASSGHSADTQYF
d_gene: .; v_gene: TRBV29-1; abundance: .; j_gene: TRBJ1-1; CDR3nt: TGCAGCGTTGGGCAAGCAATGGGAACTGAAGCTTTCTTT; CDR3aa: CSVGQAMGTEAFF
d_gene: .; v_gene: TRBV30; abundance: .; j_gene: TRBJ2-2; CDR3nt: TGTGCCTGGAGGACAATACCCGGGGAGCTGTTTTTT; CDR3aa: CAWRTIPGELFF
d_gene: .; v_gene: TRBV19; abundance: .; j_gene: TRBJ2-1; CDR3nt: TGTGCCACCGGGACTGGTGAGCAGTTCTTC; CDR3aa: CATGTGEQFF
d_gene: TRBD1; v_gene: TRBV15; abundance: .; j_gene: TRBJ2-7; CDR3nt: TGTGCCACCAGCAGGGGACAGGGGAGGGACGAGCAGTACTTC; CDR3aa: CATSRGQGRDEQYF
d_gene: .; v_gene: TRBV9; abundance: .; j_gene: TRBJ1-2; CDR3nt: TGTGCCAGCAGCGTAGCACAGGTTCAGAACTATGGCTACACCTTC; CDR3aa: CASSVAQVQNYGYTF